This is a list of T cell receptor beta chains from one sample in a study of blood T cell repertoires in COVID-19. TCRdb's copy holds only in-frame clones and misses some; the assay was immunoSEQ multiplex PCR. The sample includes 150,000 to 200,000 clones, 84% seen only once; the top ten take roughly 3.1%. Sequencing was carried out using PBMCs or T cells enriched from blood (not recorded which). The source is a woman in her twenties or thirties who had been exposed to COVID-19. Each CDR3 is given with its conserved first and last residue. Clone size is not always given. Where it is, it says once, few, many or a class for expanded clones.

v_gene: TRBV5-1
abundance: NA
j_gene: TRBJ1-1
CDR3aa: CASSLGGTGTYTEAFF

v_gene: TRBV13
abundance: NA
j_gene: TRBJ2-1
CDR3aa: CASSLAQGAYNEQFF

v_gene: TRBV19
abundance: NA
j_gene: TRBJ1-2
CDR3aa: CASQSRGRSVAGYTF

v_gene: TRBV2
abundance: NA
j_gene: TRBJ2-2
CDR3aa: CAILRQGKFPGELFF

v_gene: TRBV5-1
abundance: NA
j_gene: TRBJ1-1
CDR3aa: CASSLRDSGKRATEAFF

v_gene: TRBV27
abundance: NA
j_gene: TRBJ2-1
CDR3aa: CASSLQGVYNEQFF

v_gene: TRBV9
abundance: NA
j_gene: TRBJ1-2
CDR3aa: CASSVDSTGQGDGYTF

v_gene: TRBV12-3/TRBV12-4
abundance: NA
j_gene: TRBJ1-1
CDR3aa: CASSNSRLSGAFF

v_gene: TRBV28
abundance: once
j_gene: TRBJ1-3
CDR3aa: CASSLGRGMGGNTIYF

v_gene: TRBV5-1
abundance: NA
j_gene: TRBJ1-2
CDR3aa: CASSSTGTNYGYTF

v_gene: TRBV9
abundance: NA
j_gene: TRBJ1-1
CDR3aa: CASSVEPGGDEAFF

v_gene: TRBV5-6
abundance: NA
j_gene: TRBJ1-1
CDR3aa: CASRNLENRVGMNTEAFF

v_gene: TRBV2
abundance: NA
j_gene: TRBJ2-5
CDR3aa: CASNIAGGPETQYF

v_gene: TRBV15
abundance: NA
j_gene: TRBJ2-3
CDR3aa: CATSRDGLSTDTQYF

v_gene: TRBV30
abundance: once
j_gene: TRBJ1-2
CDR3aa: CAWNMGLLHPDTF

v_gene: TRBV4-3
abundance: NA
j_gene: TRBJ2-7
CDR3aa: CASSQDSSQGGEQYF

v_gene: TRBV3-1/TRBV3-2
abundance: many
j_gene: TRBJ1-2
CDR3aa: CASQGFAYGYTF

v_gene: TRBV5-4
abundance: NA
j_gene: TRBJ1-1
CDR3aa: CASRRQGLNTEAFF

v_gene: TRBV28
abundance: NA
j_gene: TRBJ2-7
CDR3aa: CASSTTGTGSLEQYF

v_gene: TRBV5-6
abundance: NA
j_gene: TRBJ1-2
CDR3aa: CASSSQGWNYGYTF

v_gene: TRBV23-1
abundance: NA
j_gene: TRBJ1-2
CDR3aa: CASRDRTPDGYTF

v_gene: TRBV5-8
abundance: NA
j_gene: TRBJ1-2
CDR3aa: CASSWRGGRDPNGYTF

v_gene: TRBV9
abundance: NA
j_gene: TRBJ1-3
CDR3aa: CASSPWGASSGNTIYF

v_gene: TRBV11-2
abundance: NA
j_gene: TRBJ1-1
CDR3aa: CASSFSGLNTEAFF

v_gene: TRBV4-3
abundance: NA
j_gene: TRBJ1-2
CDR3aa: CASSQESGRGYTF

v_gene: TRBV12-5
abundance: NA
j_gene: TRBJ1-1
CDR3aa: CASGFGNTEAFF

v_gene: TRBV5-1
abundance: NA
j_gene: TRBJ2-7
CDR3aa: CASSFVHQTYEQYF

v_gene: TRBV5-1
abundance: once
j_gene: TRBJ2-3
CDR3aa: CASSLDRGDTQYF

v_gene: TRBV11-3
abundance: NA
j_gene: TRBJ2-3
CDR3aa: CASSPGTGSSSSTDTQYF

v_gene: TRBV3-1/TRBV3-2
abundance: NA
j_gene: TRBJ2-7
CDR3aa: CASSQDSSYEQYF

v_gene: TRBV5-4
abundance: NA
j_gene: TRBJ1-5
CDR3aa: CASSLTGDSNQPQHF

v_gene: TRBV29-1
abundance: NA
j_gene: TRBJ2-2
CDR3aa: CSVDGILGTGRTGELFF

v_gene: TRBV7-9
abundance: NA
j_gene: TRBJ1-3
CDR3aa: CASSPERQAFSGNTIYF

v_gene: TRBV28
abundance: NA
j_gene: TRBJ1-6
CDR3aa: CASSPAADWIRTGNSPLHF

v_gene: TRBV7-2
abundance: NA
j_gene: TRBJ2-3
CDR3aa: CASSLDSRGGVDTQYF